This T cell receptor beta chain derives from a study of cytomegalovirus exposure and HLA in healthy donors. Germline CDR1 SGHAT, CDR2 FQNNGV. After removal of 10 bases from V and 6 bases from J, the junction contained 5 bases not matched to a gene. CDR3 length: 13 residues. To note about this clone: The antigen remains undetermined.

Points from the study as a whole: In an earlier analysis, about 87% or about 30%: the productive usage of most TCR beta V segments.

PCR primers comprised 60 Vbeta and 13 Jbeta primers. The protocol was immunoSEQ multiplex PCR, while the TCRdb copy is restricted to in-frame clones and leaves out a portion. The data hold around 140,000 clones, with about two thirds observed a single time. The sequenced sample consisted of PBMCs. This sequence was found in a woman in her late teens or twenties in good health and CMV-seronegative. The genes are TRBV11-2 and TRBJ2-1; 11 bases fit TRBD2. CDR3 bases: TGTGCCACCTCACTAGCGGGAGCCAATGAGCAGTTCTTC. Encoded protein: CATSLAGANEQFF.